This T cell receptor beta chain was captured by sequencing in a study of blood T cell repertoires in COVID-19. Study-level information: There were acute and convalescent COVID-19 samples, and they came from the United States, Italy and Spain. The cDNA or gDNA used as material had been derived from T cells, B-cell-depleted T cells, or PBMCs.

Clinical histories supplied by participants themselves formed the basis of cohort assignment. Authors' methods: Quantification of nucleated cells was approximated via reference gene primer amplification. Profiling relied on immunoSEQ multiplex PCR, and the TCRdb table lists in-frame clones only, not all of them. V and J calls and clone size are copied from that table; D and trimming were computed from the DNA. This repertoire shows 380,000 or so clones, approximately 88% found once; its top ten account for approximately 2.1%. V dropped 0 bases and J dropped 7 bases, with 9 bases sitting between them. This CDR3 has 13 residues. Germline V gene data show CDR1 as SGHAT and CDR2 as FQNNGV.

Sequencing input: PBMCs or T cells enriched from blood (not recorded which). This chain joins TRBV11-2 and TRBJ1-2, with D perhaps matching TRBD1 (5 bases). This receptor was obtained from a middle-aged woman with acute COVID-19. CDR3 amino acids: CASSLDSGVGYTF. CDR3 sequence (DNA): TGTGCCAGCAGCTTAGATTCGGGGGTTGGCTACACCTTC.